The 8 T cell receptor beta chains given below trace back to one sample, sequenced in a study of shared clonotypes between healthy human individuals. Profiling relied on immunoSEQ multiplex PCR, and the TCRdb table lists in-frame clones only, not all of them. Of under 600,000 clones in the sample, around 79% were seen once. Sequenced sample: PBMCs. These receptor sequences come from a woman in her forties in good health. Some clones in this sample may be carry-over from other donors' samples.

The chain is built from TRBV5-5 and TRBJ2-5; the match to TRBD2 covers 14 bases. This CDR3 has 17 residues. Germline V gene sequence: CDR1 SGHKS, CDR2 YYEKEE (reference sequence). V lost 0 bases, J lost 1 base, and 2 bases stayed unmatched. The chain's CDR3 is CASSLGGLAGVQETQYF. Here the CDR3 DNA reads TGTGCCAGCAGCTTGGGGGGACTAGCGGGAGTCCAAGAGACCCAGTACTTC. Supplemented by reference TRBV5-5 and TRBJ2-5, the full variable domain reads DAGVTQSPTHLIKTRGQQVTLRCSPISGHKSVSWYQQVLGQGPQFIFQYYEKEERGRGNFPDRFSARQFPNYSSELNVNALLLGDSALYLCASSLGGLAGVQETQYFGPGTRLLVL.

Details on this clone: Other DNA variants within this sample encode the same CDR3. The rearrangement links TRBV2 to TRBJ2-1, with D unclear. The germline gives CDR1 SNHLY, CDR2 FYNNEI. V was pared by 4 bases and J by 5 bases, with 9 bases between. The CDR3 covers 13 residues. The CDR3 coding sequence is TGTGCCAGCAGTGTTACGTTCGACAATGAGCAGTTCTTC. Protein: CASSVTFDNEQFF.

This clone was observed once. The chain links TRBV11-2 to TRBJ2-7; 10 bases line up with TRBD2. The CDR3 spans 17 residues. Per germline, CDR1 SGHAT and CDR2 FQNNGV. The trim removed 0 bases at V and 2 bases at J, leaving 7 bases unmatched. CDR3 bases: TGTGCCAGCAGCTTAGATTCGACTAGCGGGTCGACCTACGAGCAGTACTTC. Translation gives CASSLDSTSGSTYEQYF.

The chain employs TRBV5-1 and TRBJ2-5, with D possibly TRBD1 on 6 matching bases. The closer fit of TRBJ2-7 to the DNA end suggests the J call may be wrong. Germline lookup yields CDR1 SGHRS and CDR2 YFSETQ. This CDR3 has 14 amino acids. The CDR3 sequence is CASSLVQGFGEQYF. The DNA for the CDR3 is TGCGCCAGCAGCTTGGTGCAGGGGTTCGGCGAGCAGTACTTC.

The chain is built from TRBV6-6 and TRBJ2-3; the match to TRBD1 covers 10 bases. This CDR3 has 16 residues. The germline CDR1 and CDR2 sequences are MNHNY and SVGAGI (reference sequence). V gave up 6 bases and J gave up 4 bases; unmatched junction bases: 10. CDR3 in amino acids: CASSPDPGQGPDTQYF. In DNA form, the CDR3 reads TGTGCCAGCAGCCCAGACCCGGGACAGGGGCCAGATACGCAGTATTTT.

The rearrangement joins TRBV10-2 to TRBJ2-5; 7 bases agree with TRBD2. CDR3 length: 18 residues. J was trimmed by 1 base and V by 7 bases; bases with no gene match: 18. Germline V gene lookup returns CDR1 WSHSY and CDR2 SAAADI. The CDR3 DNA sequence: TGCGCCAGCATAAGAGGCCCGGCGACTAGCCGTCGCCAAGAGACCCAGTACTTC. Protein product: CASIRGPATSRRQETQYF.

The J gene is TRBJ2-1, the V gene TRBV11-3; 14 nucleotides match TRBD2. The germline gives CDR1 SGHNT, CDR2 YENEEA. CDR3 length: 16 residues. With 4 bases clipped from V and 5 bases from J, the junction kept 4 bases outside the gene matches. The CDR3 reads CASSSGLAGVDNEQFF. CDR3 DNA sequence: TGTGCCAGCAGCTCGGGACTAGCGGGAGTCGACAATGAGCAGTTCTTC.

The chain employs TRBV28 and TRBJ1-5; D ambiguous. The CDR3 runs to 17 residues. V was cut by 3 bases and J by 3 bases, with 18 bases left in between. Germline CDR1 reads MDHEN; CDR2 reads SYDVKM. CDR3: CASSFTPRVNVNQPQHF. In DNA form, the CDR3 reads TGTGCCAGCAGTTTTACCCCCCGGGTCAATGTCAATCAGCCCCAGCATTTT.